A selection of T cell receptor beta chains follows, all from one sample in a study of T cell repertoires in cytomegalovirus infection. TCRdb reprocessed the reads with MiXCR, giving one entry per CDR3 protein. The data hold fewer than 300,000 distinct CDR3 sequences, with 25% observed a single time. Sample: PBMCs. These receptors were obtained from a human donor in good health (CMV status not recorded). Some clones in this sample may be carry-over from other donors' samples. The CDR3 runs from the conserved cysteine through the conserved F or W. Each record gives: CDR3 protein, CDR3 DNA, clone size, V gene, J gene, D gene. A D gene is named only where the DNA matches it firmly. Clone sizes are given selectively: once, few, many, or a class where the clone is expanded.

CDR3aa: CASIQPGDTEAFF
CDR3nt: TGTGCCAGCATCCAACCCGGGGACACTGAAGCTTTCTTT
abundance: once
v_gene: TRBV28
j_gene: TRBJ1-1
d_gene: NA

CDR3aa: CASSKPGLAYDEQFF
CDR3nt: TGTGCCAGTAGTAAACCGGGACTAGCATACGATGAGCAGTTCTTC
abundance: few
v_gene: TRBV19
j_gene: TRBJ2-1
d_gene: TRBD2

CDR3aa: CASSYGGRVGEKLFF
CDR3nt: TGTGCCAGCAGTTACGGAGGGAGGGTGGGGGAAAAACTGTTTTTT
abundance: NA
v_gene: TRBV6-6
j_gene: TRBJ1-4
d_gene: NA

CDR3aa: CASSLPLTDIQYF
CDR3nt: TGTGCCAGCAGTTTACCTTTGACGGACATTCAGTACTTC
abundance: few
v_gene: TRBV28
j_gene: TRBJ2-4
d_gene: NA

CDR3aa: CASSPGHRNSPLRF
CDR3nt: TGTGCCAGCAGCCCGGGACACCGAAATTCACCCCTCCGCTTT
abundance: NA
v_gene: TRBV11-2
j_gene: TRBJ1-6
d_gene: NA

CDR3aa: CASSLAAGAGNEQFF
CDR3nt: TGTGCCAGCAGCTTAGCGGCGGGGGCGGGCAATGAGCAGTTCTTC
abundance: few
v_gene: TRBV11-2
j_gene: TRBJ2-1
d_gene: NA

CDR3aa: CASSFSGQGDNEQFF
CDR3nt: TGTGCCAGCAGCTTTTCCGGACAGGGAGACAATGAGCAGTTCTTC
abundance: NA
v_gene: TRBV7-2
j_gene: TRBJ2-1
d_gene: TRBD1

CDR3aa: CATSREKTGLSGGIQYF
CDR3nt: TGTGCCACCAGCAGAGAAAAGACCGGGCTCTCAGGGGGCATTCAGTACTTC
abundance: few
v_gene: TRBV15
j_gene: TRBJ2-4
d_gene: TRBD1

CDR3aa: CAISDGGGYNEQFF
CDR3nt: TGTGCCATCAGTGATGGCGGGGGGTACAATGAGCAGTTCTTC
abundance: NA
v_gene: TRBV10-3
j_gene: TRBJ2-1
d_gene: TRBD2

CDR3aa: CASSRAGTGDGTDTQYF
CDR3nt: TGTGCCAGCAGCCGAGCCGGGACAGGGGACGGCACAGATACGCAGTATTTT
abundance: NA
v_gene: TRBV7-2
j_gene: TRBJ2-3
d_gene: TRBD1

CDR3aa: CASSFSSGPGELFF
CDR3nt: TGTGCCAGCAGCTTCTCGTCGGGACCCGGGGAGCTGTTTTTT
abundance: few
v_gene: TRBV7-2
j_gene: TRBJ2-2
d_gene: NA

CDR3aa: CASSGTVSTGELFF
CDR3nt: TGTGCCAGCTCCGGGACAGTTTCCACCGGGGAGCTGTTTTTT
abundance: NA
v_gene: TRBV19
j_gene: TRBJ2-2
d_gene: TRBD1

CDR3aa: CASSPVPPTGTDTQYF
CDR3nt: TGTGCCAGCAGCCCAGTGCCCCCGACTGGCACAGATACGCAGTATTTT
abundance: NA
v_gene: TRBV9
j_gene: TRBJ2-3
d_gene: NA

CDR3aa: CASSPRTSGSETQYF
CDR3nt: TGTGCCAGCAGCCCACGTACTAGCGGCTCAGAGACCCAGTACTTC
abundance: NA
v_gene: TRBV7-7
j_gene: TRBJ2-5
d_gene: TRBD2

CDR3aa: CASSQDRRFSPLHF
CDR3nt: TGCGCCAGCAGCCAAGACCGGCGCTTCTCACCCCTCCACTTT
abundance: NA
v_gene: TRBV4-3
j_gene: TRBJ1-6
d_gene: NA

CDR3aa: CATSEPTGGAEQFF
CDR3nt: TGTGCCACCAGTGAACCGACAGGGGGTGCTGAGCAGTTCTTC
abundance: NA
v_gene: TRBV24-1
j_gene: TRBJ2-1
d_gene: TRBD1

CDR3aa: CASSLDYGDNEQFF
CDR3nt: TGTGCCAGCAGCTTAGATTACGGGGACAATGAGCAGTTCTTC
abundance: NA
v_gene: TRBV11-2
j_gene: TRBJ2-1
d_gene: NA

CDR3aa: CASSIVQPPDTQYF
CDR3nt: TGTGCCAGCAGCATAGTCCAGCCCCCAGATACGCAGTATTTT
abundance: few
v_gene: TRBV5-4
j_gene: TRBJ2-3
d_gene: NA

CDR3aa: CASSSLQGLGQDF
CDR3nt: TGTGCCAGCAGTTCCTTACAGGGCCTGGGTCAGGACTTC
abundance: NA
v_gene: TRBV12-3/TRBV12-4
j_gene: TRBJ2-7
d_gene: NA

CDR3aa: CASRPDSSSYNEQFF
CDR3nt: TGTGCCAGCAGGCCAGACTCGAGCTCCTACAATGAGCAGTTCTTC
abundance: NA
v_gene: TRBV2
j_gene: TRBJ2-1
d_gene: NA

CDR3aa: CSVLTASYNEQFF
CDR3nt: TGCAGCGTTCTGACAGCTTCCTACAATGAGCAGTTCTTC
abundance: NA
v_gene: TRBV29-1
j_gene: TRBJ2-1
d_gene: NA

CDR3aa: CASSARSGQGGVFYNEQFF
CDR3nt: TGTGCCAGCAGCGCAAGATCTGGACAGGGGGGAGTGTTCTACAATGAGCAGTTCTTC
abundance: NA
v_gene: TRBV7-2
j_gene: TRBJ2-1
d_gene: TRBD1

CDR3aa: CASMYLNTGELFF
CDR3nt: TGTGCCAGCATGTACCTGAACACCGGGGAGCTGTTTTTT
abundance: NA
v_gene: TRBV12-3/TRBV12-4
j_gene: TRBJ2-2
d_gene: NA

CDR3aa: CRPRGPLNYGYTF
CDR3nt: TGCAGGCCCCGGGGGCCATTAAACTATGGCTACACCTTC
abundance: many
v_gene: TRBV20-1
j_gene: TRBJ1-2
d_gene: NA

CDR3aa: CAIRDYRTSGRYEQYF
CDR3nt: TGTGCCATCAGGGATTACCGGACTAGCGGGCGGTACGAGCAGTACTTC
abundance: NA
v_gene: TRBV10-3
j_gene: TRBJ2-7
d_gene: TRBD2

CDR3aa: CATKWGQGYKAEQYF
CDR3nt: TGTGCCACAAAATGGGGACAGGGGTATAAGGCCGAGCAGTACTTC
abundance: many
v_gene: TRBV28
j_gene: TRBJ2-7
d_gene: TRBD1

CDR3aa: CASSLVHSNTGELFF
CDR3nt: TGTGCCAGCAGCTTAGTACACTCGAACACCGGGGAGCTGTTTTTT
abundance: few
v_gene: TRBV7-3
j_gene: TRBJ2-2
d_gene: NA